This TCR beta chain was profiled in a study of regulatory T cells in long-lasting Graves disease. With iRepertoire HTBI primers and Arm-PCR of CDR3 regions, TCR beta libraries were built. Using its own MiXCR run on the multiplex PCR reads, TCRdb lists one record per CDR3 protein. Here the sample spans a few hundred thousand distinct CDR3 sequences, about a quarter being singletons. CDR3 length equals 15 residues. Germline V CDR1 and CDR2: MNHNS, SASEGT. V lost 5 bases and J lost 7; bases outside the gene matches: 9. Concerning this clonotype: The antigen remains unidentified.

Study results and caveats: In persistent patients, shared public clonotypes (roughly 3,000) outnumbered those in new patients (roughly 1,000). Favoring TRBV28, TRBJ1-2 and TRBJ2-5 was a feature seen in persistent disease.

Time point noted: persistent/refractory GD, antithyroid drugs over 5 years with positive TRAb. The TCR library was made from RNA extracted from PBMCs. In this cohort, patients came from an endocrinology department located in Xi'an, China. V and J are TRBV6-1 and TRBJ2-1, with 9 positions matching TRBD2. The sequence was obtained from a female donor with Graves disease. Here the sequenced sample was peripheral blood mononuclear cells (PBMCs), taken when the disease was refractory, from a patient treated with antithyroid drugs. CDR3 in amino acids: CASSQIAGVWNEQFF. CDR3 bases: TGTGCCAGCAGTCAGATAGCGGGAGTATGGAATGAGCAGTTCTTC.